This TCR beta chain comes out of a study of OX40 agonist ivuxolimab in advanced cancers. The study's findings and limits: Researchers report that CD8+ T cells had, on average, more expanded clones than CD4+.

This clone appeared a few times. Its antigen is currently unknown. Libraries were prepared by immunoSEQ multiplex PCR; TCRdb keeps only in-frame clonotypes and omits some of them. The top ten clones hold roughly 0.79% of a sample with roughly 75,000 clones, 86% of them seen once. Germline CDR1 and CDR2: SGHRS and YFSETQ. With 6 bases removed from V and 2 bases from J, the gap between germline ends came to 17 bases. The CDR3 is 16 residues long. This chain uses TRBV5-1 with TRBJ2-2, with D possibly being TRBD1 (7 bases). Sequencing was performed on CD4+ or CD8+ T cells sorted from blood, taken in a trial of the OX40 agonist ivuxolimab. This receptor was identified in an adult with an advanced solid tumor such as melanoma, head and neck, liver or kidney cancer. The CDR3 bases are TGCGCCAGCACTATTGGGGGGACAGCCAACACCGGGGAGCTGTTTTTT. It specifies CASTIGGTANTGELFF.